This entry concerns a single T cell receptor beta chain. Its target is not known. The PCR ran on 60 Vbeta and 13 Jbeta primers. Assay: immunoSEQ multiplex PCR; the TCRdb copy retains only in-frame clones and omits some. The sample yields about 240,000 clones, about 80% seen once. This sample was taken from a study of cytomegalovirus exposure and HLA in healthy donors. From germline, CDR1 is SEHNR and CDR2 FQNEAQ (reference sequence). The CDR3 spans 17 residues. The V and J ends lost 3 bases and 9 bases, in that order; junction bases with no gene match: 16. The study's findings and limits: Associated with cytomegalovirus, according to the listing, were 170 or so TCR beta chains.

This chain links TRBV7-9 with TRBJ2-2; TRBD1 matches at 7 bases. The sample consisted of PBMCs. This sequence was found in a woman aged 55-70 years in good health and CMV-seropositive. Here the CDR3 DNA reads TGTGCCAGCAGCTTGACCGGGACAGACGACCCGAGGCGGGAGCTGTTTTTT. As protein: CASSLTGTDDPRRELFF.